The sequence of this T cell receptor beta chain was determined in a study of T cells after yellow fever vaccination. Study results and limitations: Secondary responses were weaker yet peaked faster, day 5 versus 15.

Unmatched junction bases numbered 7, after V lost 4 bases and J lost 12 bases. The CDR3 runs to 13 residues. In germline, CDR1 is SGHTA, CDR2 FQGNSA. UMIs were added to TCR cDNA along with a universal primer site when it was made by 5'RACE template switching. TCRdb re-called the 5' RACE reads with MiXCR, one entry per CDR3 protein. Of some 320,000 distinct CDR3 sequences in the sample, about 10% were seen once. This clonotype was observed a handful of times. What it recognizes is unknown. The sample in question was CD4+ T cells sorted from PBMCs, obtained 45 days after the yellow fever booster vaccination. The origin of this receptor is a man aged 18 to 29 who received the YFV17D yellow fever vaccine. J is TRBJ2-1 and V is TRBV7-2; 9 bases fit TRBD2. This CDR3 is CASSSLAGPRQFF. CDR3 DNA: TGTGCCAGCAGCTCCCTAGCGGGGCCTCGGCAGTTCTTC.